These 8 T cell receptor beta chains share one sample of origin, sequenced in a study of T cell responses to AZD1222 COVID-19 vaccine (dated by TCRdb to the early 2020s). To prepare the library, the immunoSEQ multiplex PCR assay was applied. The table comes from immuneACCESS by way of TCRdb, which keeps in-frame sequences with V and J called. Part of the clones is missing from these tables; in studies checked, under half for an unresolved V gene and the rest for unknown reasons. The sample data list about 150,000 clones, and around 93% of these were observed just once. Under 10% of the sample comes from the top ten. Sample time point, as interpreted from the label and publication: baseline before first vaccination. The input for sequencing was peripheral blood, taken on day 0 of AZD1222 vaccination. The receptors derive from an adult in good health.

V usage is TRBV30 and J usage is TRBJ1-1, with unresolved D. CDR1 and CDR2 (germline): GTSNPN, SVGIG (reference sequence). The V and J ends lost 5 bases and 9 bases respectively, with 13 bases between them. This CDR3 comprises 11 residues. This CDR3 reads CAWGRERQAFF. For the CDR3, the DNA is TGTGCCTGGGGGCGAGAGAGACAAGCTTTCTTT.

The CDR3 is CASSASKNMNTEAFF. The CDR3 DNA reads TGTGCCAGCAGCGCTTCGAAAAATATGAACACTGAAGCTTTCTTT. This chain links TRBV9 with TRBJ1-1, with D unclear. The V gene lost 3 bases and the J gene lost 0 bases, with 12 bases spanning the gap. The CDR3 has 15 residues. Per the germline V gene, CDR1 is SGDLS and CDR2 is YYNGEE.

This clone was seen a single time. The rearrangement uses TRBV3-1 (or the pseudogene TRBV3-2) and TRBJ2-1, with a possible D match to TRBD1 (5 bases). Germline values: CDR1 LGHDT, CDR2 YNNKEL (reference sequence). This CDR3 has 11 amino acids. Trimming took 2 bases from V and 9 from J, leaving 5 bases between them. The CDR3 DNA is TGTGCCAGCAGCCAACAGGGTGAGCAGTTCTTC. Protein product: CASSQQGEQFF.

The chain combines TRBV6-5 with TRBJ2-3, with 11 bases matching TRBD2. This CDR3 is built from 15 residues. After removal of 11 bases from V and 9 bases from J, the junction contained 16 bases not matched to a gene. CDR1 and CDR2 from the germline V gene are MNHEY and SVGAGI. CDR3 residues: CAAIRSGGAVRTQYF. As DNA, the CDR3 is TGTGCCGCTATCCGTAGCGGGGGGGCCGTTCGAACGCAGTATTTT.

The V and J genes are TRBV30 and TRBJ1-1; 9 bases align to TRBD1. CDR3 size: 14 residues. From germline, CDR1 is GTSNPN and CDR2 SVGIG (reference sequence). V shed 2 bases, J shed 1 base, and the junction held 2 bases outside the gene matches. The CDR3 spells CAWSLTGGNTEAFF. CDR3 DNA: TGTGCCTGGAGTCTGACAGGGGGGAACACTGAAGCTTTCTTT.

This chain links TRBV4-3 with TRBJ1-1, with unresolved D. V gave up 1 base and J gave up 7 bases, with 13 bases separating them. CDR3 length equals 14 residues. Germline assignment: CDR1 LGHNA and CDR2 YSLEER. In DNA form, the CDR3 reads TGCGCCAGCAGCCAAGGGTTAGTGGCAGTTGAAGCTTTCTTT. It translates to CASSQGLVAVEAFF.

The chain links TRBV19 to TRBJ1-6; a possible D gene is TRBD1 (5 bases). V lost 9 bases to trimming and J lost 5 bases, with 23 bases between them. The CDR3 totals 17 residues. Germline V gives CDR1 LNHDA, CDR2 SQIVND (reference sequence). The CDR3 nucleotides are TGTGCCAGCTCTAACTCCGCAGGGACGCATAATAATTCACCCCTCCACTTT. This codes for CASSNSAGTHNNSPLHF.

The chain recombines TRBV21-1 with TRBJ1-5; the DNA was not compared with TRBD1, the D call given in the table. TRBV21-1 is assigned pseudogene status. The CDR3 is 16 residues long. The CDR3 DNA follows: TGTGCCAGCAGCGTTCGGACAGTTTATAGCAATCAGCCCCAGCATTTT. Amino acids: CASSVRTVYSNQPQHF.